The 11 T cell receptor beta chains in this list originate from one sample, sequenced in a study of shared clonotypes between healthy human individuals. Assay: immunoSEQ multiplex PCR; the TCRdb copy retains only in-frame clones and omits some. This sample has roughly 2.2 million clones, with 85% to 95% found just once. The sample was naive CD4+ T cells from PBMCs. Subset reported: CD45RA+ positively selected. These receptors all stem from a man aged 18 to 30 in good health. Some clones in this sample may be carry-over from other donors' samples.

The chain uses TRBV6-6 and TRBJ2-1; D unclear. The germline V and J ends were trimmed by 5 bases and 8 bases, with 16 bases remaining between them. Germline CDR1 is MNHNY and CDR2 is SVGAGI (reference sequence). The CDR3 sequence is 14 residues long. The CDR3: CASSHQSVGDEQFF. DNA of the CDR3: TGTGCCAGCAGTCACCAATCGGTTGGCGATGAGCAGTTCTTC.

The J gene is TRBJ2-7, the V gene TRBV7-9; possibly TRBD1 or TRBD2 for D (6 bases each). With 5 bases removed from V and 3 bases from J, the gap between germline ends came to 23 bases. CDR1 is SEHNR and CDR2 is FQNEAQ in the germline V gene (reference sequence). The CDR3 runs to 17 residues. The CDR3 spells CASSGRASGGRHYEQYF. The CDR3 nucleotides read TGTGCCAGCAGCGGTAGAGCGTCCGGGGGCCGTCACTACGAGCAGTACTTC.

The chain couples TRBV7-9 to TRBJ2-3, with D possibly TRBD2 on 7 matching bases. This CDR3 region has 17 residues. Trimming left V 6 bases short and J 4 bases short, with 23 bases between. Germline CDR1 is SEHNR and CDR2 is FQNEAQ (reference sequence). The CDR3 sequence is CASRMGAREGRPDTQYF. The CDR3 DNA follows: TGTGCCAGCAGGATGGGGGCCAGGGAGGGCCGACCAGATACGCAGTATTTT.

The rearrangement links TRBV5-1 to TRBJ2-3, with D perhaps being TRBD1 or TRBD2 (5 bases each). Deletions cut 2 bases from V and 3 bases from J, with 13 bases between. Germline V gene lookup returns CDR1 SGHRS and CDR2 YFSETQ. The CDR3 has 15 residues. The CDR3 sequence is CASSFGGLGTDTQYF. Here the CDR3 DNA reads TGCGCCAGCAGCTTTGGGGGTTTAGGGACAGATACGCAGTATTTT. Combining the CDR3 with reference TRBV5-1 and TRBJ2-3 gives the whole variable domain KAGVTQTPRYLIKTRGQQVTLSCSPISGHRSVSWYQQTPGQGLQFLFEYFSETQRNKGNFPGRFSGRQFSNSRSEMNVSTLELGDSALYLCASSFGGLGTDTQYFGPGTRLTVL.

The rearrangement links TRBV19 to TRBJ2-7; D unclear. This CDR3 has 14 amino acids. CDR1 is LNHDA, CDR2 SQIVND, per germline (reference sequence). The V and J ends lost 1 base and 1 base respectively, with 8 bases between them. The CDR3 loop is CASSIAALSYEQYF. For the CDR3, the DNA is TGTGCCAGTAGTATAGCGGCCCTTTCCTACGAGCAGTACTTC.

This chain uses TRBV25-1 with TRBJ1-3; D may be TRBD1 (6 bases). Trimming took off 3 bases at V and 0 bases at J, with 9 bases between the two ends. The germline V gene encodes CDR1 MGHDK and CDR2 SYGVNS. The CDR3 has 15 amino acids. CDR3 in DNA: TGTGCCAGCAGTGATCCGGGACACTCTGGAAACACCATATATTTT. Translated, it gives CASSDPGHSGNTIYF. Drawing the rest from reference TRBV25-1 and TRBJ1-3, the complete variable domain is EADIYQTPRYLVIGTGKKITLECSQTMGHDKMYWYQQDPGMELHLIHYSYGVNSTEKGDLSSESTVSRIRTEHFPLTLESARPSHTSQYLCASSDPGHSGNTIYFGEGSWLTVV.

The J gene is TRBJ2-3, the V gene TRBV9; TRBD2 aligns across 11 bases. The CDR3 covers 18 residues. J gave up 2 bases and V 4 bases, and 12 bases lay outside the gene matches. CDR1 is SGDLS and CDR2 is YYNGEE in the germline V gene. CDR3 DNA sequence: TGTGCCAGCAGCTCAACACAAGCGGGACTAGCGGTCACAGATACGCAGTATTTT. Translating it yields CASSSTQAGLAVTDTQYF.

J is TRBJ1-2 and V is TRBV5-4; 8 bases agree with TRBD1. CDR1 is SGHNT and CDR2 is YYREEE in the germline V gene (reference sequence). CDR3 length: 14 residues. Unmatched junction bases numbered 6, after V lost 4 bases and J lost 4 bases. CDR3 sequence reads: CASSIPGGTYGYTF. The CDR3 DNA is TGTGCCAGCAGCATACCAGGGGGCACCTATGGCTACACCTTC. The full variable domain, completed using reference TRBV5-4 and TRBJ1-2, is ETGVTQSPTHLIKTRGQQVTLRCSSQSGHNTVSWYQQALGQGPQFIFQYYREEENGRGNFPPRFSGLQFPNYSSELNVNALELDDSALYLCASSIPGGTYGYTFGSGTRLTVV.

The chain has TRBV5-1 and TRBJ2-5; no firm D call. The CDR3 length is 15 residues. Trimming left V 2 bases short and J 2 bases short, with 13 bases between. Germline values: CDR1 SGHRS, CDR2 YFSETQ. CDR3 protein: CASSFNRPSQETQYF. Here the CDR3 DNA reads TGCGCCAGCAGCTTTAACCGACCATCTCAAGAGACCCAGTACTTC.

The chain joins TRBV7-2 to TRBJ1-1, with TRBD1 as a possible D gene (6 bases). The CDR3 length is 13 residues. Trimming took 5 bases from V and 8 from J, leaving 15 bases between them. The germline gives CDR1 SGHTA, CDR2 FQGNSA. CDR3 residues: CASSRLKTGEAFF. CDR3 DNA sequence: TGTGCCAGCAGCCGGCTGAAGACAGGCGAAGCTTTCTTT.

Points on this clone: Distinct nucleotide sequences in the sample also encode this CDR3. The J gene is TRBJ1-1, the V gene TRBV7-3; 8 bases map to TRBD1. CDR3 length: 14 residues. Germline values: CDR1 SGHTA, CDR2 FQGTGA. With V trimmed by 4 bases and J by 1 base, 2 bases remained unmatched. DNA of the CDR3: TGTGCCAGCAGCTCTGGACAGGGGAACACTGAAGCTTTCTTT. Translated, it gives CASSSGQGNTEAFF.